The following is a T cell receptor beta chain sequence with its context. What this receptor recognizes is not known. Within one base of it there is no much larger clone, and no base qualities were kept. Genomic DNA was isolated using the Qiagen DNeasy kit from unsorted PBMCs as well as from negatively selected CD4+ and CD8+ fractions. Amplification of TCR beta CDR3 regions was done by immunoSEQ multiplex PCR with primers that anneal to V and J segments. A synthetic immune receptor repertoire was used to minimize amplification bias, and any residual bias was removed computationally once sequencing was done. The study's own analysis went as follows. Repertoire diversity was quantified as the Shannon entropy index using custom Python scripts. The unsorted, CD4+ and CD8+ repertoires were each analyzed separately, with the exception of combined analyses, where CD4+ and CD8+ sequences were merged in silico. Clonal expansion was defined as at least a 2-fold frequency increase after treatment relative to C1D1, with a pseudocount of 0.5 for undetected baseline clones. Clones with 0 or 1 copy at C1D1 were classified as singleton clones, and clones with 2 or more copies were classified as non-singleton clones. Clones expanded in unsorted samples were labelled as CD4+, CD8+ or unknown by matching protein sequences in sorted samples from the same patient. Wilcoxon tests were applied to paired samples to test diversity changes from C1D1 to C4D1. Not all clones reach the TCRdb copy of this immuneACCESS table, which keeps in-frame sequences only. Checked studies attribute under half of the gap to unresolved V genes and leave the rest unexplained. V and J calls and clone size are given by that table; D and trimming were obtained from the DNA. In all, the sample holds tens of thousands of clones, and 81% of those were seen once. Jointly, the top ten make up roughly 15% of the sample.

Trimming removed 7 bases from V and 4 bases from J, leaving 18 bases between the germline ends. The CDR3 covers 15 residues, taking in both the cysteine and the phenylalanine. The only DNA kept is the CDR3, 45 bases in frame from the first base. According to the germline V gene, CDR1 reads SGHRS and CDR2 reads YFSETQ. This sample is part of a study of PD-1 blockade in classical Hodgkin lymphoma (dated by TCRdb to the early 2020s). In the study overall: Nivolumab dosing was 3 mg/kg intravenously every 2 weeks, continuing until either disease progression or unacceptable toxicity. To define a peripheral blood immune signature of response to PD-1 blockade in classical Hodgkin lymphoma, the study combined TCR beta sequencing with CyTOF. What the work shows at the level of the full study, not this receptor alone: A significant rise by C4D1 was seen in CD4+ but not CD8+ TCR diversity (p=0.0027 vs p=0.16), with the rise being most apparent in complete responders (p=0.02). Baseline diversity similar to that of newly diagnosed patients was observed in trial patients achieving complete response, whereas significantly lower diversity was observed in partial responders and progressors. Lower diversity was seen in patients whose nivolumab began less than 1 year after ASCT, and these patients were left out of later analyses so that immune reconstitution would not confound the results. Only a single clinical trial cohort was studied, and what caused the repertoire differences, possibly disease activity or prior therapy, remained undefined. Newly diagnosed patients were reported to have lower baseline TCR diversity than healthy donors, and relapsed/refractory patients were reported to have lower baseline TCR diversity still.

The time point label of this sample denotes: cycle 1 day 1 (C1D1), immediately before nivolumab initiation. Relapse after autologous stem cell transplantation had occurred in all trial patients, and cohorts A, B and C were distinguished by prior brentuximab vedotin exposure. The trial cohort included fewer than 60 patients with relapsed/refractory classical Hodgkin lymphoma, and each patient had a best overall response of complete response, partial response or progressive disease. In the multi-cohort phase II CheckMate 205 trial, trial patients received single-agent nivolumab. Best overall response was determined by an independent review committee according to the 2007 International Working Group response criteria. Trial PBMCs were collected immediately before nivolumab initiation (C1D1) and during therapy at cycle 2 day 1 and cycle 4 day 1. Peripheral blood was collected in 8 mL Vacutainer Cell Preparation Tubes, from which PBMCs were isolated by centrifugation and then cryopreserved.

The receptor was derived from a human donor with classical Hodgkin lymphoma. This chain joins TRBV5-1 to TRBJ1-3; TRBD1 is perhaps the D gene, given 5 matching bases. Sample: peripheral blood mononuclear cells (PBMCs), taken at baseline. The DNA sequence reads TGCGCCAGCTCAGCATCCTCCGGGGGAGGAAACACCATATATTTT. This is translated as CASSASSGGGNTIYF.